These 21 T cell receptor beta chains came from one sample sequenced in a study of neurological immune-mediated disorders. TCRdb passed the 5' RACE reads through MiXCR, listing each CDR3 protein once. The table lists approximately 45,000 distinct CDR3 sequences, approximately 13% of them singletons. Time point: longitudinal time-point 3. The sample taken for sequencing was PBMCs. Receptors were obtained from a man aged 25 to 45 in good health.

This clonotype was detected many times. The chain uses TRBV6-1 and TRBJ2-1; 8 nucleotides agree with TRBD2. CDR1 is MNHNS, CDR2 SASEGT, per germline. The CDR3 length is 15 residues. V trimming: 2 bases; J trimming: 9 bases; junction bases outside the gene matches: 9. The CDR3 loop is CASSELAGGFSEQFF. In DNA, the CDR3 is TGTGCCAGCAGTGAATTGGCGGGAGGTTTCAGTGAGCAGTTCTTC.

This clonotype came up many times. The chain joins TRBV10-3 to TRBJ1-6; no clear D gene. CDR3 length: 18 residues. The germline CDR1 and CDR2 sequences are ENHRY and SYGVKD. Trimming removed 4 bases from V and 0 bases from J, with 16 bases in between. Here the CDR3 reads CAISARATTSSYNSPLHF. CDR3 nucleotides: TGTGCCATCAGTGCTCGGGCTACGACGAGCTCCTATAATTCACCCCTCCACTTT.

The chain joins TRBV14 to TRBJ1-3; D ambiguous. Germline CDR1 and CDR2: SGHDN and FVKESK. V was cut by 2 bases and J by 0 bases, with 14 bases left in between. The CDR3 has 17 amino acids. As DNA, the CDR3 is TGTGCCAGCAGCCAATGGGGTACGCCATACTCTGGAAACACCATATATTTT. It is translated as CASSQWGTPYSGNTIYF.

This clonotype was recorded many times. DNA for the CDR3: TGTGCCAGCGGAATAACCAGGGTTCAGCCCCAGCATTTT. Its protein is CASGITRVQPQHF. The V gene is TRBV27, the J gene TRBJ1-5; D is possibly TRBD1 (5 bases). CDR3 length: 13 residues. Germline loops: CDR1 MNHEY, CDR2 SMNVEV (reference sequence). Deletions cut 8 bases from V and 6 bases from J, with 14 bases between.

This clonotype was seen repeatedly, ten times or more. The V and J genes are TRBV20-1 and TRBJ2-1, with 8 bases identical to TRBD2. V shed 1 base and J 0 bases; nucleotides not matched to a gene: 2. CDR1 DFQATT and CDR2 SNEGSKA come from the germline V gene (reference sequence). The CDR3 spans 15 residues. In nucleotides, the CDR3 is TGCAGTGCTAGAGGAAGCGGGAGCTCCTACAATGAGCAGTTCTTC. Translated: CSARGSGSSYNEQFF.

Details on this clonotype: One junction end does not reproduce the germline sequence, and a read error may be involved. V and J are TRBV2 and TRBJ2-3; D uncertain. The CDR3 length is 12 residues. In germline, CDR1 is SNHLY, CDR2 FYNNEI. The DNA for the CDR3 is TGTGTCAGCAGTTACTTGGCAGATACCCAGTATTTT. Protein product: CVSSYLADTQYF.

In its sample, this clonotype was seen many times. The chain couples TRBV20-1 to TRBJ2-7, with 10 nucleotides matching TRBD1. In germline, CDR1 is DFQATT, CDR2 SNEGSKA (reference sequence). The junction had 7 bases not matched to a gene; V was cut back by 5 bases and J by 0 bases. This CDR3 spans 15 amino acids. CDR3 DNA: TGCAGTGCTGACGTCTGGGACAGGGGCTCCTACGAGCAGTACTTC. Its translation: CSADVWDRGSYEQYF.

This clonotype appeared many times. The V and J genes are TRBV7-3 and TRBJ2-1, with 11 bases that match TRBD2. Unmatched junction bases numbered 5, after V lost 4 bases and J lost 9 bases. CDR3 size: 14 residues. Germline V gene data show CDR1 as SGHTA and CDR2 as FQGTGA. The DNA of the CDR3 is TGTGCCAGCAGCTCCCAAGGACTAGCGGGTGAGCAGTTCTTC. This codes for CASSSQGLAGEQFF.

The sample holds many counts of this clonotype. V is TRBV29-1 and J is TRBJ1-4, with TRBD1 matching over 9 bases. V was clipped by 7 bases and J by 7 bases; unmatched bases: 7. The CDR3 contains 13 residues. Germline-derived CDR1 and CDR2 are SQVTM and ANQGSEA. For the CDR3, the DNA is TGCAGCGCCCGGACAGGGGTTGGTGAAAAACTGTTTTTT. This encodes CSARTGVGEKLFF.

With regard to this clonotype: Just one base apart from a much larger clone, this may be a read error. The chain recombines TRBV18 with TRBJ2-7; D unclear. The V gene lost 0 bases and the J gene lost 0 bases, with 9 bases spanning the gap. CDR3 size: 15 residues. In germline, CDR1 is KGHSH, CDR2 LQKENI. Here the CDR3 DNA reads TGTGCCAGCTCACCACCGGTTGTGAGCTCCTACGAGCAGTACTTC. Its protein product is CASSPPVVSSYEQYF. Full variable domain (missing parts from reference TRBV18 and TRBJ2-7): NAGVMQNPRHLVRRRGQEARLRCSPMKGHSHVYWYRQLPEEGLKFMVYLQKENIIDESGMPKERFSAEFPKEGPSILRIQQVVRGDSAAYFCASSPPVVSSYEQYFGPGTRLTVT.

The table lists this clonotype with many counts. The rearrangement links TRBV18 to TRBJ2-7; the D is unclear. The CDR3 runs to 12 residues. The V and J ends lost 3 bases and 4 bases respectively, with 7 bases between them. In germline, CDR1 is KGHSH, CDR2 LQKENI. The CDR3 nucleotides are TGTGCCAGCTCACCGGCACAATACGAGCAGTACTTC. Its protein is CASSPAQYEQYF.

This clonotype was counted ten times or more. The chain has TRBV20-1 and TRBJ2-7, with TRBD2 identical over 7 bases. The V gene's germline CDR1 is DFQATT and CDR2 SNEGSKA (reference sequence). The CDR3 contains 15 residues. V was clipped by 6 bases and J by 5 bases; unmatched bases: 16. CDR3 amino acids: CSATGGTKEGDEQYF. CDR3 coding DNA: TGCAGTGCCACGGGAGGTACCAAGGAGGGCGACGAGCAGTACTTC.

This clonotype was recorded many times. V gene TRBV7-2 combines with J gene TRBJ1-2; perhaps TRBD1 as D (6 bases). Germline V lookup: CDR1 SGHTA, CDR2 FQGNSA. This CDR3 has 15 residues. The V end was cut by 5 bases, the J end by 8 bases, with 21 bases between. Here the CDR3 reads CASSPRTGPERGYTF. The DNA of the CDR3 is TGTGCCAGCAGCCCCCGAACAGGGCCGGAGAGGGGCTACACCTTC.

Many counts were recorded for this clonotype. This rearrangement joins TRBV10-1 to TRBJ2-3, with 10 bases that match TRBD2. CDR1 is WNHNN and CDR2 is SYGVQD in the germline V gene (reference sequence). The ends lost 6 bases at V and 1 base at J; junction bases unmatched: 4. The CDR3 runs to 15 residues. The CDR3 nucleotides are TGCGCCAGCAGCACCGGGACTAGCGGCACAGATACGCAGTATTTT. Residues: CASSTGTSGTDTQYF.

As regards this clonotype: Just one base apart from a much larger clone, this may be a read error. V is TRBV5-1 and J is TRBJ2-7, with D hard to call. In germline, CDR1 is SGHRS, CDR2 YFSETQ. The CDR3 totals 14 residues. CDR3 nucleotides: TGCGCCAGCAGCTTGTGGATAGGGTCCTACGAGCAGGACTTC. As protein: CASSLWIGSYEQDF.

This clonotype has a count of ten or more. The chain has TRBV11-2 and TRBJ2-3; D gene uncertain. Trimming pared 5 bases from V and 1 base from J, leaving 7 bases between. Germline loops: CDR1 SGHAT, CDR2 FQNNGV. There are 13 residues in the CDR3. CDR3 sequence reads: CASSHGRTDTQYF. CDR3 nucleotide sequence: TGTGCCAGCAGCCACGGACGCACAGATACGCAGTATTTT.

This clonotype was recorded at least ten times. The chain is built from TRBV6-6 and TRBJ2-6; D may match TRBD1 or TRBD2 (6 bases each). V shed 6 bases and J shed 0 bases, with 18 bases lying between them. CDR3 length: 18 residues. Looked up from germline, CDR1 is MNHNY and CDR2 is SVGAGI (reference sequence). CDR3 bases: TGTGCCAGCAGAGCGAGGGGGGCATCTTCCTCTGGGGCCAACGTCCTGACTTTC. It yields the protein CASRARGASSSGANVLTF.

This clonotype has a handful of counts. The rearrangement links TRBV7-8 to TRBJ2-1; D possibly corresponds to TRBD2 (7 bases). V was trimmed by 1 base and J by 4 bases, leaving 14 bases between them. The CDR3 is made up of 16 amino acids. Germline loops: CDR1 SGHVS, CDR2 FQNEAQ. CDR3 sequence reads: CASSLEGGFGYNEQFF. For the CDR3, the DNA is TGTGCCAGCAGCTTAGAGGGGGGGTTTGGTTACAATGAGCAGTTCTTC.

This clonotype was detected ten times or more. The chain links TRBV5-1 to TRBJ2-7, with D tentatively TRBD2 (6 bases). Germline V gene lookup returns CDR1 SGHRS and CDR2 YFSETQ. The CDR3 is 15 amino acids. Between the trimmed V and J ends, which lost 3 bases and 3 bases, there was a span of 16 bases. CDR3 in amino acids: CASSWSRGLNYEQYF. Written as DNA, the CDR3 is TGCGCCAGCAGCTGGTCGCGGGGATTAAACTACGAGCAGTACTTC.

This clonotype was recorded many times. V and J are TRBV5-1 and TRBJ2-1; 7 nucleotides agree with TRBD1. CDR3 length: 13 amino acids. The trim removed 4 bases at V and 10 bases at J, leaving 8 bases unmatched. CDR1 and CDR2 (germline): SGHRS, YFSETQ. The CDR3 is CASSPLDRPEQFF. The CDR3 DNA reads as TGCGCCAGCAGCCCTTTGGACAGGCCCGAGCAGTTCTTC.

This clonotype came up many times. The rearrangement uses TRBV12-3 or TRBV12-4 and TRBJ1-1, with D unclear. Trimming took 2 bases from V and 6 from J, leaving 19 bases between them. This CDR3 has 16 amino acids. CDR3 in DNA: TGTGCCAGCAGTTTATGGCAGGCGTCCGTTGCCTCTGAAGCTTTCTTT. This encodes CASSLWQASVASEAFF.